Listed here is a single TCR beta chain. Its antigen is not known. These data originate in a study of cytomegalovirus exposure and HLA in healthy donors. Broader study findings: In an earlier analysis, most TCR beta V segments were productive about 87% or about 30% of the time. For most subjects, TCR beta sequences were reported to predict HLA-A and HLA-B alleles with accuracy. A later analysis found TCR association rates differed by HLA locus, highest for DRB1 and lowest for HLA-C.

PCR amplification relied on 60 Vbeta primers (plus 13 Jbeta primers). Profiled with immunoSEQ multiplex PCR; TCRdb holds only in-frame clones, not every one. The data hold approximately 83,000 clones, with approximately 80% observed a single time. CDR1 SEHNR and CDR2 FQNEAQ come from the germline V gene (reference sequence). V shed 4 bases and J 10 bases; nucleotides not matched to a gene: 15. The CDR3 has 16 amino acids. This chain links TRBV7-9 with TRBJ2-1, with TRBD2 identical over 8 bases. Sequencing was performed on PBMCs. This sequence originates from a man between 18 and 29 years old in good health and CMV-seronegative. As DNA, the CDR3 is TGTGCCAGCAGCTCCAAACCGGGGGGGGGAGAGGTCGAGCAGTTCTTC. The encoded protein is CASSSKPGGGEVEQFF.